These 10 T cell receptor beta chains share one sample of origin, sequenced in a study of T-cell reconstitution after alpha-beta-depleted transplantation in children (dated by TCRdb to about 2016). Libraries were made using PCR. The instrument was an Illumina HiSeq 2500. To normalize quantification of the TCRbeta repertoire, the TCR libraries were built with molecular barcoding that relied on unique molecular identifiers. The public sequencing data were trimmed at Q25 with fastp and processed into clonotypes with MiXCR by TCRdb, which kept only in-frame beta chains. Each entry merges the rows of one CDR3 protein and shows their most common DNA and genes. The sample data list about 830,000 distinct CDR3 sequences, and roughly 15% of these were observed just once. The ten largest clones add up to around 5.3% of the sample. The treatment or condition label on this specimen signifies: allogeneic hematopoietic cell transplantation with graft depleted of TCRalphabeta T cells and CD19 B cells.

Sequences were derived from PBMCs, mostly from graft donor cells, sampled 360 days after TCRalphabeta/CD19-depleted stem cell transplant. These receptors all stem from a male patient between 5 and 17 years old who had a stem cell transplant for acute lymphoblastic leukemia, so the T cells may come from the graft donor.

The sample holds a few counts of this clonotype. At one end the junction does not follow the germline gene, possibly because of a read error. The J gene is TRBJ1-1, the V gene TRBV7-3; 9 bases are a match to TRBD1. The CDR3 consists of 15 residues. The germline V gene encodes CDR1 SGHTA and CDR2 FQGTGA. The CDR3 nucleotides read TGTGCCAGCAGCATAACAGGGGGCCTGAACACTGAAGCTTTCTTT. Translated: CASSITGGLNTEAFF.

This chain connects TRBV5-1 to TRBJ2-2, with D unclear. CDR1 and CDR2 (germline): SGHRS, YFSETQ. The ends were cut back, 4 bases at V and 4 bases at J, with 20 bases in the middle. The CDR3 is 17 amino acids. The DNA for the CDR3 is TGCGCCAGCAGCCCAGGTACTACGCCAATGATCACCGGGGAGCTGTTTTTT. Translating it yields CASSPGTTPMITGELFF.

This clonotype was seen a handful of times. V and J are TRBV7-2 and TRBJ2-1; D might be TRBD1 (5 bases). The CDR3 is 14 amino acids. Deletions cut 0 bases from V and 10 bases from J, with 13 bases between. Germline V lookup: CDR1 SGHTA, CDR2 FQGNSA. The CDR3 loop is CASSLAQGRAEQFF. The CDR3 DNA follows: TGTGCCAGCAGCTTAGCGCAGGGAAGAGCGGAGCAGTTCTTC. Complete variable domain (other parts from reference TRBV7-2 and TRBJ2-1): GAGVSQSPSNKVTEKGKDVELRCDPISGHTALYWYRQSLGQGLEFLIYFQGNSAPDKSGLPSDRFSAERTGGSVSTLTIQRTQQEDSAVYLCASSLAQGRAEQFFGPGTRLTVL.

This clonotype was counted many times. The J gene is TRBJ2-3, the V gene TRBV10-2, with D uncertain. The CDR3 contains 14 residues. Germline-derived CDR1 and CDR2 are WSHSY and SAAADI. Trimming removed 0 bases from V and 3 bases from J, with 7 bases in between. The CDR3 DNA reads TGCGCCAGCAGTGAGTCGCTAGTAACAGATACGCAGTATTTT. Translating it yields CASSESLVTDTQYF.

The genes are TRBV2 and TRBJ1-5; D uncertain. Trimming shortened V by 1 base and J by 6 bases, and 4 bases separated the two germline ends. CDR3 length: 12 residues. Per germline, CDR1 SNHLY and CDR2 FYNNEI. The CDR3 loop is CASSEDLQPQHF. In DNA form, the CDR3 reads TGTGCCAGCAGTGAAGATCTTCAGCCCCAGCATTTT.

This clonotype has just a few counts. The V call is TRBV9, the J call TRBJ2-6; D might be TRBD1 or TRBD2, each matching 5 bases. Trimming removed 0 bases at V and 0 bases at J, with 13 bases between. This CDR3 contains 18 residues. Germline values: CDR1 SGDLS, CDR2 YYNGEE. CDR3 protein: CASSVAGDGYSGANVLTF. DNA for the CDR3: TGTGCCAGCAGCGTAGCCGGGGACGGATACTCTGGGGCCAACGTCCTGACTTTC.

This clonotype was seen more than once but under ten times. This chain links TRBV5-5 with TRBJ2-7, with 7 bases identical to TRBD2. From germline, CDR1 is SGHKS and CDR2 YYEKEE (reference sequence). After removal of 6 bases from V and 1 base from J, the junction contained 7 bases not matched to a gene. The CDR3 has 14 residues. The CDR3 DNA sequence: TGTGCCAGCACTCTAGCGGATTATTCCTACGAGCAGTACTTC. It is translated as CASTLADYSYEQYF.

This clonotype was seen a handful of times. The chain uses TRBV20-1 and TRBJ1-1; no definite D call. Germline V CDR1 and CDR2: DFQATT, SNEGSKA (reference sequence). Trimming stripped 1 base from V and 7 bases from J, with 10 bases between. CDR3 length: 12 amino acids. The CDR3 bases are TGCAGTGCTAGAGTCGGGAGAGGTGAAGCTTTCTTT. Its protein product is CSARVGRGEAFF.

This clonotype appeared a few times. CDR3 region: CASAGTSGSYEQYF. The CDR3 nucleotides read TGCGCCAGCGCCGGGACTAGCGGATCCTACGAGCAGTACTTC. The rearrangement joins TRBV10-2 to TRBJ2-7; 11 positions agree with TRBD2. CDR1 and CDR2 from the germline V gene are WSHSY and SAAADI. J gave up 1 base and V 8 bases, and 4 bases lay outside the gene matches. CDR3 size: 14 residues.

This clonotype appeared many times. V gene TRBV15 combines with J gene TRBJ2-1; D remains ambiguous. This CDR3 spans 13 amino acids. Deletions cut 5 bases from V and 3 bases from J, with 8 bases between. The germline V gene encodes CDR1 LNHNV and CDR2 YYDKDF (reference sequence). CDR3 in DNA: TGTGCCACCAGCGGCTACATCTACAATGAGCAGTTCTTC. As protein: CATSGYIYNEQFF.